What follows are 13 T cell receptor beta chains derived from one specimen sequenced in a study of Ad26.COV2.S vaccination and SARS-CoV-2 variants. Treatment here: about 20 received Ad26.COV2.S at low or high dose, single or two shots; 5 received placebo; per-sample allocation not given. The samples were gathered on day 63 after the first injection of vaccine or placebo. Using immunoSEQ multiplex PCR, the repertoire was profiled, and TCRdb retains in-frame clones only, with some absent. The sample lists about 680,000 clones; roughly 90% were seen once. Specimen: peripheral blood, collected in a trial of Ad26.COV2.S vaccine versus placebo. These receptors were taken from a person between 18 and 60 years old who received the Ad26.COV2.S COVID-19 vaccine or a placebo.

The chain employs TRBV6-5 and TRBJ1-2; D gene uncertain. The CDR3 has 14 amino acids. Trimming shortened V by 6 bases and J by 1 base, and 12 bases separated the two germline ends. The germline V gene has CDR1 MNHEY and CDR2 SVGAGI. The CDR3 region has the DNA TGTGCCAGCAGCCTACGGGGAGTTAACTATGGCTACACCTTC. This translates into CASSLRGVNYGYTF.

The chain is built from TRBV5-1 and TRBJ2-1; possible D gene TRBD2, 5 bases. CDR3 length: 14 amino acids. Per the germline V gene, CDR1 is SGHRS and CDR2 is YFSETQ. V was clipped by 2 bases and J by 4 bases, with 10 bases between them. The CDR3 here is CASSFPGGYNEQFF. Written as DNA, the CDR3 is TGCGCCAGCAGCTTCCCGGGCGGGTACAATGAGCAGTTCTTC.

The CDR3 protein is CATSRGEVNEQFF. The CDR3, as DNA: TGTGCCACTTCGCGGGGGGAGGTCAATGAGCAGTTCTTC. This sequence joins TRBV6-5 and TRBJ2-1, with 8 bases fitting TRBD2. CDR1 and CDR2 from the germline V gene are MNHEY and SVGAGI. The J segment lost 6 bases and the V segment lost 10 bases, leaving 8 bases of the junction unmatched. The CDR3 is 13 residues long.

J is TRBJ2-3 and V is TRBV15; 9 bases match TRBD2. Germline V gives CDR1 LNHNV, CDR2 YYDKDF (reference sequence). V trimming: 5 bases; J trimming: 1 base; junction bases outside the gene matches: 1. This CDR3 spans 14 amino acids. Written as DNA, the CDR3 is TGTGCCACCAGCCGCGGGGGGGGCACAGATACGCAGTATTTT. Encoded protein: CATSRGGGTDTQYF.

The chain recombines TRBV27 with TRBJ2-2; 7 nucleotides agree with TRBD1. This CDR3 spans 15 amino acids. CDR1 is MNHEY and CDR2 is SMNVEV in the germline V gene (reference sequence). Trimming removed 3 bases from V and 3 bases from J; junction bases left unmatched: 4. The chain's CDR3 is CASSFGQVYTGELFF. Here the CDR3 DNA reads TGTGCCAGCAGTTTCGGACAGGTGTACACCGGGGAGCTGTTTTTT.

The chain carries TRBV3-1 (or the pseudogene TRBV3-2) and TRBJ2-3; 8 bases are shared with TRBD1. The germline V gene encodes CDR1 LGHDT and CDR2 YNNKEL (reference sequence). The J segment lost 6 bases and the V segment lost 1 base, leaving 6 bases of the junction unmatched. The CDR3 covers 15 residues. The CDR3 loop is CASSQVRTGFDTQYF. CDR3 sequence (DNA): TGTGCCAGCAGCCAAGTTAGGACAGGGTTTGATACGCAGTATTTT.

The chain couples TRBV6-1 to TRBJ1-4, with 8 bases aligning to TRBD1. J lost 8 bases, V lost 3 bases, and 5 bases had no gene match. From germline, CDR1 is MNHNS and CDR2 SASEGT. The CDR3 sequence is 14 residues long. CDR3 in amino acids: CASSEGGTGEKLFF. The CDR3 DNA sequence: TGTGCCAGCAGTGAGGGAGGGACAGGAGAAAAACTGTTTTTT.

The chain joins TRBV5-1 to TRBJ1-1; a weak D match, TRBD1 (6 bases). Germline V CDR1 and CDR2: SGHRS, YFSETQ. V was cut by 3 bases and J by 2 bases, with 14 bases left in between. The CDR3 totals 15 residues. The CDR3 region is CASSSSGQINTEAFF. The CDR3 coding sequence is TGCGCCAGCAGCTCCTCGGGACAAATTAACACTGAAGCTTTCTTT. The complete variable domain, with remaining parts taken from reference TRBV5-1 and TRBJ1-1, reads KAGVTQTPRYLIKTRGQQVTLSCSPISGHRSVSWYQQTPGQGLQFLFEYFSETQRNKGNFPGRFSGRQFSNSRSEMNVSTLELGDSALYLCASSSSGQINTEAFFGQGTRLTVV.

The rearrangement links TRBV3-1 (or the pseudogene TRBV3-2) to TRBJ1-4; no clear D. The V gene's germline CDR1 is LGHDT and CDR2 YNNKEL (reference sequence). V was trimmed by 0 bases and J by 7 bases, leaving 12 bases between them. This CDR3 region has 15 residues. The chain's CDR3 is CASSQDLGWGEKLFF. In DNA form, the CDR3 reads TGTGCCAGCAGCCAAGATCTAGGGTGGGGTGAAAAACTGTTTTTT.

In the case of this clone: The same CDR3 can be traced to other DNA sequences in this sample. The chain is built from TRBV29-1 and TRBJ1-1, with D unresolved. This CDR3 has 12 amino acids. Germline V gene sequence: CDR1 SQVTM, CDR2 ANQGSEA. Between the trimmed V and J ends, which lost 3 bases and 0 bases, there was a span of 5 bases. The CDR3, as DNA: TGCAGCGTTGATAGAGTGAACACTGAAGCTTTCTTT. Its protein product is CSVDRVNTEAFF.

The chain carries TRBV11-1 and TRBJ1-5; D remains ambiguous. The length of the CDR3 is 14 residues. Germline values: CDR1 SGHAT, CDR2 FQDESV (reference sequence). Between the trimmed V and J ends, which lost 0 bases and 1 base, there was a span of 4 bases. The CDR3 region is CASSLAGSNQPQHF. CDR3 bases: TGTGCCAGCAGCTTAGCAGGGAGCAATCAGCCCCAGCATTTT.

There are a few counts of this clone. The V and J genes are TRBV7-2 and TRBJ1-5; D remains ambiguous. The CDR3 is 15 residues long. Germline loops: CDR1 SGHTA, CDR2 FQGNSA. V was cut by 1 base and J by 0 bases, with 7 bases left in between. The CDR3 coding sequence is TGTGCCAGCAGCTTAGAGGGAAATAGCAATCAGCCCCAGCATTTT. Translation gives CASSLEGNSNQPQHF.

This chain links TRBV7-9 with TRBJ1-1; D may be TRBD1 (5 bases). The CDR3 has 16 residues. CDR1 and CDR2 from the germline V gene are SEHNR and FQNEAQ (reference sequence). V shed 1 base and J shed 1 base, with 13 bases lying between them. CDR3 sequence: CASSLGDRTENTEAFF. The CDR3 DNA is TGTGCCAGCAGCTTAGGGGACCGAACGGAGAACACTGAAGCTTTCTTT.